A single sample gave rise to the 27 T cell receptor beta chains below, sequenced in a study of blood T cell repertoires in COVID-19. Here immunoSEQ multiplex PCR was the method, and the copy in TCRdb shows in-frame clones only, minus some. The sample lists around 260,000 clones; 85% to 90% were seen once. The sequencing sample was made of peripheral blood. These receptors were taken from a human donor in a cohort sampled during active COVID-19.

The rearrangement uses TRBV5-4 and TRBJ1-1, with D possibly TRBD1 on 5 matching bases. The V gene's germline CDR1 is SGHNT and CDR2 YYREEE (reference sequence). The CDR3 spans 12 residues. Trimming pared 0 bases from V and 11 bases from J, leaving 11 bases between. The CDR3 loop reads CASSLDVGRAFF. CDR3 sequence (DNA): TGTGCCAGCAGCTTGGATGTGGGGCGGGCTTTCTTT. Full variable domain (missing parts from reference TRBV5-4 and TRBJ1-1): ETGVTQSPTHLIKTRGQQVTLRCSSQSGHNTVSWYQQALGQGPQFIFQYYREEENGRGNFPPRFSGLQFPNYSSELNVNALELDDSALYLCASSLDVGRAFFGQGTRLTVV.

This clone was seen a single time. The genes are TRBV6-6 and TRBJ1-2; D gene ambiguous. In germline, CDR1 is MNHNY, CDR2 SVGAGI (reference sequence). V lost 5 bases to trimming and J lost 7 bases, with 26 bases between them. The CDR3 contains 17 residues. CDR3 amino acids: CASSLIPPNPARGGYTF. CDR3 nucleotide sequence: TGTGCCAGCAGTCTAATCCCCCCCAACCCCGCCCGGGGTGGCTACACCTTC.

This clone was seen once. The rearrangement uses TRBV9 and TRBJ2-1, with D perhaps matching TRBD1 (5 bases). Germline values: CDR1 SGDLS, CDR2 YYNGEE. The V end lost 7 bases, the J end lost 8 bases, and 16 bases lay between the germline ends. The CDR3 consists of 13 residues. CDR3: CASGAAGLDEQFF. CDR3 bases: TGTGCCAGCGGGGCGGCAGGGTTGGATGAGCAGTTCTTC.

This clone has only one observation. This chain joins TRBV7-2 and TRBJ1-2; possibly TRBD1 for D (5 bases). Between the trimmed V and J ends, which lost 7 bases and 6 bases, there was a span of 15 bases. The CDR3 sequence is 13 residues long. CDR1 and CDR2 from the germline V gene are SGHTA and FQGNSA. The CDR3 spells CASTLDRIHGYTF. DNA for the CDR3: TGTGCCAGCACCCTAGACAGAATCCATGGCTACACCTTC.

The V gene is TRBV5-6, the J gene TRBJ1-5, with D hard to call. The V gene's germline CDR1 is SGHDT and CDR2 YYEEEE. Trimming shortened V by 2 bases and J by 4 bases, and 16 bases separated the two germline ends. The CDR3 has 16 residues. This CDR3 is CASSLMDGWENQPQHF. The CDR3 DNA follows: TGTGCCAGCAGCTTAATGGACGGATGGGAGAATCAGCCCCAGCATTTT.

The chain joins TRBV7-3 to TRBJ2-3; D unresolved. V lost 2 bases to trimming and J lost 2 bases, with 8 bases between them. Germline lookup yields CDR1 SGHTA and CDR2 FQGTGA. The CDR3 has 14 residues. The CDR3 protein is CASSLGGYTDTQYF. As DNA, the CDR3 is TGTGCCAGCAGCTTAGGCGGCTACACAGATACGCAGTATTTT. The full variable domain, completed using reference TRBV7-3 and TRBJ2-3, is GAGVSQTPSNKVTEKGKYVELRCDPISGHTALYWYRQSLGQGPEFLIYFQGTGAADDSGLPNDRFFAVRPEGSVSTLKIQRTERGDSAVYLCASSLGGYTDTQYFGPGTRLTVL.

The chain uses TRBV6-1 and TRBJ1-5, with a tentative D call TRBD1 (6 bases). V shed 3 bases and J shed 6 bases, with 12 bases lying between them. CDR3 size: 14 residues. CDR1 MNHNS and CDR2 SASEGT come from the germline V gene. CDR3 sequence reads: CASSEQGLGQPQHF. Here the CDR3 DNA reads TGTGCCAGCAGTGAGCAGGGGTTGGGTCAGCCCCAGCATTTT.

This clone appeared once. The V call is TRBV7-9, the J call TRBJ2-1; tentative D call: TRBD2 (6 bases). V lost 2 bases and J lost 1, with 9 bases in between. This CDR3 has 15 residues. CDR1 and CDR2 (germline): SEHNR, FQNEAQ (reference sequence). The CDR3 protein is CASSLRRDSYNEQFF. For the CDR3, the DNA is TGTGCCAGCAGCTTAAGGCGGGATTCCTACAATGAGCAGTTCTTC.

J is TRBJ2-1 and V is TRBV19; D not certain. V was pared by 6 bases and J by 0 bases, with 9 bases between. The CDR3 covers 14 residues. Per the germline V gene, CDR1 is LNHDA and CDR2 is SQIVND (reference sequence). CDR3 coding DNA: TGTGCCAGTAGCCCTCCAGGCTCCTACAATGAGCAGTTCTTC. It specifies CASSPPGSYNEQFF.

This rearrangement joins TRBV29-1 to TRBJ2-3; D is perhaps TRBD1 or TRBD2 (5 bases each). Germline values: CDR1 SQVTM, CDR2 ANQGSEA. V lost 7 bases to trimming and J lost 3 bases, with 14 bases between them. The CDR3 runs 13 residues. CDR3 DNA: TGCAGCGGGGGGAGAGATATGACAGATACGCAGTATTTT. Translated: CSGGRDMTDTQYF.

The chain employs TRBV6-4 and TRBJ2-3; 14 nucleotides line up with TRBD2. From germline, CDR1 is MRHNA and CDR2 SNTAGT. Unmatched junction bases numbered 8, after V lost 6 bases and J lost 6 bases. The CDR3 extends over 16 amino acids. CDR3 protein: CASSRLAGGKSDTQYF. CDR3 nucleotides: TGTGCCAGCAGCAGACTAGCGGGAGGGAAATCCGATACGCAGTATTTT.

V is TRBV5-1 and J is TRBJ2-1, with TRBD2 matching 9 bases. CDR1 SGHRS and CDR2 YFSETQ come from the germline V gene. Germline trimming cut 4 bases from V and 5 bases from J; bases unmatched to any gene: 16. CDR3 length: 18 residues. The CDR3: CASSATGTATSGNNEQFF. In nucleotides, the CDR3 is TGCGCCAGCAGCGCTACCGGGACAGCGACTAGCGGTAACAATGAGCAGTTCTTC.

CDR3 DNA: TGTGCCAGCAGTGGCCCGACAGGGATAAGCTCTGGAAACACCATATATTTT. It translates to CASSGPTGISSGNTIYF. The chain is built from TRBV6-4 and TRBJ1-3; 7 positions agree with TRBD1. The CDR3 has 17 amino acids. Trimming at V came to 4 bases and at J to 0 bases, leaving 9 bases not matched to a gene. The germline CDR1 and CDR2 sequences are MRHNA and SNTAGT.

In DNA form, the CDR3 reads TGTGCCAGCAGCCCCGGACACAACACTGAAGCTTTCTTT. This encodes CASSPGHNTEAFF. The chain couples TRBV7-3 to TRBJ1-1, with D possibly TRBD1 on 5 matching bases. CDR1 and CDR2 from the germline V gene are SGHTA and FQGTGA. The CDR3 spans 13 residues. Trimming cost V 5 bases and J 2 bases, with 9 bases left between them.

This clone was recorded at least ten times. V and J are TRBV20-1 and TRBJ2-3, with D perhaps matching TRBD1 (5 bases). The ends were cut back, 7 bases at V and 6 bases at J, with 11 bases in the middle. Germline CDR1 is DFQATT and CDR2 is SNEGSKA (reference sequence). This CDR3 contains 11 residues. CDR3 sequence (DNA): TGCAGTGTGGGGCCGGCGGATACGCAGTATTTT. Protein sequence: CSVGPADTQYF.

This clone was found a few times. V and J are TRBV28 and TRBJ2-3; a weak D match, TRBD1 (6 bases). The ends were cut back, 2 bases at V and 4 bases at J, with 31 bases in the middle. Germline loops: CDR1 MDHEN, CDR2 SYDVKM. This CDR3 has 21 residues. The CDR3 bases are TGTGCCAGCAGTTTACTTCTATACAGGGTGTGGAGCACCACGATCCCAGATACGCAGTATTTT. Protein product: CASSLLLYRVWSTTIPDTQYF.

The chain recombines TRBV5-3 with TRBJ2-1, with D possibly being TRBD2 (6 bases). TRBV5-3 falls under the ORF class, with uncertain function. The CDR3 covers 16 residues. V dropped 0 bases and J dropped 2 bases, with 12 bases sitting between them. The CDR3 DNA is TGTGCCAGAAGCTTGGCGCTTGCGGGGCCCTACAATGAGCAGTTCTTC. This codes for CARSLALAGPYNEQFF.

The chain carries TRBV6-5 and TRBJ2-2; D perhaps matches TRBD2 (5 bases). This CDR3 comprises 13 residues. CDR1 MNHEY and CDR2 SVGAGI come from the germline V gene. V was pared by 6 bases and J by 5 bases, with 10 bases between. The CDR3 region has the DNA TGTGCCAGCAGCATCGGGAAAACCGGGGAGCTGTTTTTT. Translating gives CASSIGKTGELFF.

In its sample, this clone was seen once. V gene TRBV11-1 combines with J gene TRBJ2-1, with 9 positions matching TRBD1. This CDR3 has 15 amino acids. V shed 4 bases, J shed 3 bases, and the junction held 4 bases outside the gene matches. Germline assignment: CDR1 SGHAT and CDR2 FQDESV (reference sequence). This chain's CDR3 is CASSSGQGSYNEQFF. The CDR3 bases are TGTGCCAGCAGCTCCGGACAGGGGAGCTACAATGAGCAGTTCTTC.

The chain combines TRBV11-2 with TRBJ2-7, with D perhaps TRBD2 (6 bases). Per the germline V gene, CDR1 is SGHAT and CDR2 is FQNNGV. This CDR3 has 15 residues. V was shortened by 1 base and J by 1 base, with 11 bases between the two germline ends. CDR3: CASSLGSGWSYEQYF. The CDR3 bases are TGTGCCAGCAGCTTAGGTAGCGGTTGGTCCTACGAGCAGTACTTC.

The chain is built from TRBV11-2 and TRBJ2-7; D might be TRBD2 (6 bases). Germline CDR1 and CDR2: SGHAT and FQNNGV. The germline V and J ends were trimmed by 5 bases and 3 bases, with 14 bases remaining between them. This CDR3 spans 14 amino acids. DNA for the CDR3: TGTGCCAGCAGCCGCCCCGGGACTCGCTACGAGCAGTACTTC. The encoded protein is CASSRPGTRYEQYF.

The rearrangement uses TRBV3-1 (or the pseudogene TRBV3-2) and TRBJ1-4; no reliable D call. This CDR3 contains 12 residues. Germline assignment: CDR1 LGHDT and CDR2 YNNKEL (reference sequence). V was clipped by 7 bases and J by 8 bases, with 11 bases between them. Here the CDR3 reads CASTSRSEKLFF. The CDR3, as DNA: TGTGCCAGCACCTCTCGTAGCGAAAAACTGTTTTTT.

The sample holds one count of this clone. V usage is TRBV9 and J usage is TRBJ1-1, with D uncertain. Trimming pared 0 bases from V and 5 bases from J, leaving 5 bases between. The CDR3 loop spans 12 amino acids. Germline V gene sequence: CDR1 SGDLS, CDR2 YYNGEE. Here the CDR3 DNA reads TGTGCCAGCAGCGTAGGGGAGACTGAAGCTTTCTTT. It specifies CASSVGETEAFF.

This clone was seen a handful of times. J is TRBJ2-2 and V is TRBV15; TRBD1 matches at 7 bases. This CDR3 comprises 15 residues. V shed 0 bases, J shed 4 bases, and the junction held 2 bases outside the gene matches. Looked up from germline, CDR1 is LNHNV and CDR2 is YYDKDF (reference sequence). This chain's CDR3 is CATSREAGGTGELFF. The CDR3 DNA sequence: TGTGCCACCAGCAGAGAGGCAGGGGGCACCGGGGAGCTGTTTTTT.

The DNA of the CDR3 is TGTGCCAGCAGCTTGGACAGGGGTCATACGCAGTATTTT. Protein product: CASSLDRGHTQYF. The chain has TRBV7-8 and TRBJ2-3; TRBD1 matches 9 bases. CDR1 is SGHVS and CDR2 is FQNEAQ in the germline V gene. V trimming: 3 bases; J trimming: 7 bases; junction bases outside the gene matches: 2. The CDR3 is made up of 13 amino acids.

J is TRBJ2-5 and V is TRBV2; possibly TRBD2 for D (5 bases). The CDR3 contains 16 residues. Per germline, CDR1 SNHLY and CDR2 FYNNEI. Trimming removed 3 bases from V and 5 bases from J, with 19 bases in between. CDR3 DNA: TGTGCCAGCAGTGAGGGGTTAGCGACTTCCCGGGAGACCCAGTACTTC. Protein sequence: CASSEGLATSRETQYF.

CDR3 nucleotides: TGTGCCAGCAGCGGATCCTCCCGGGGGGCGAGCTCCTATAATTCACCCCTCCACTTT. It codes for CASSGSSRGASSYNSPLHF. The rearrangement links TRBV7-8 to TRBJ1-6, with D maybe TRBD1 (6 bases). The CDR3 contains 19 residues. Trimming took off 5 bases at V and 0 bases at J, with 20 bases between the two ends. The germline CDR1 and CDR2 sequences are SGHVS and FQNEAQ.